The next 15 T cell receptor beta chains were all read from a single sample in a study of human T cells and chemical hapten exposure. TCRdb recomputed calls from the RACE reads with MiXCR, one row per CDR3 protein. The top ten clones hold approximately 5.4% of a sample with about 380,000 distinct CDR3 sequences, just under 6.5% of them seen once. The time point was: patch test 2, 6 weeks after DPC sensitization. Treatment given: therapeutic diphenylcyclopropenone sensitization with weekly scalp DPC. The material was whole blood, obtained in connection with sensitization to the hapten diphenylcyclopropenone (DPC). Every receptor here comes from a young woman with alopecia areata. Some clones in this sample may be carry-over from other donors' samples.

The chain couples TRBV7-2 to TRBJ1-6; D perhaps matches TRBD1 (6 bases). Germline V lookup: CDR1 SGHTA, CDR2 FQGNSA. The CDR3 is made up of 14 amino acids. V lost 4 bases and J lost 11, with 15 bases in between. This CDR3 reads CASSSYREAAPLHF. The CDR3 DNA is TGTGCCAGCAGCTCCTACAGGGAGGCCGCACCCCTCCACTTT.

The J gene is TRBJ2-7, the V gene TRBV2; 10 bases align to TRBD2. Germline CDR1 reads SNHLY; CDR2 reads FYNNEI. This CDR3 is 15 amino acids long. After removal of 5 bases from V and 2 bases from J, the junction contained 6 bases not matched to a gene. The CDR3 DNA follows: TGTGCCAGCAGTTCGCTAGCGGGGGCCACCTACGAGCAGTACTTC. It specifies CASSSLAGATYEQYF.

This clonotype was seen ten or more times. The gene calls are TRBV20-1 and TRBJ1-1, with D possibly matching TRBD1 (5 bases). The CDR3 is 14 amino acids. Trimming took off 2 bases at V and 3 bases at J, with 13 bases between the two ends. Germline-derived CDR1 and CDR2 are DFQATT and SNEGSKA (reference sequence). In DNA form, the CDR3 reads TGCAGTGCTAGAAGGGGCGGGGAGCACACTGAAGCTTTCTTT. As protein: CSARRGGEHTEAFF.

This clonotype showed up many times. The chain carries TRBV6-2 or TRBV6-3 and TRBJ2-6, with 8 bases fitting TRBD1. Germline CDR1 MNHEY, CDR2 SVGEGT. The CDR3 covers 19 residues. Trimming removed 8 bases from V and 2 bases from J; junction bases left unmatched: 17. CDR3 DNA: TGTGCCAGCCAGTACGATCCGGACAGGGAAATAACTGGGGCCAACGTCCTGACTTTC. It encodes CASQYDPDREITGANVLTF.

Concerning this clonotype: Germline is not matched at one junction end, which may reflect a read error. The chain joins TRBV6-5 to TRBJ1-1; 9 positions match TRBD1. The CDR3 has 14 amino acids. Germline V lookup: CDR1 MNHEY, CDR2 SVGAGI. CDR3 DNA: TGTGCCAGCAGTTCCGATTACAGGGGGCTGGGGACCGATTTT. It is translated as CASSSDYRGLGTDF.

The CDR3 here is CASSDNGGTEAFF. CDR3 bases: TGTGCCAGCAGTGATAACGGCGGCACTGAAGCTTTCTTT. The chain recombines TRBV2 with TRBJ1-1; D gene unclear. CDR1 is SNHLY, CDR2 FYNNEI, per germline. Trimming removed 3 bases from V and 4 bases from J, with 9 bases in between. The CDR3 runs to 13 residues. Full variable domain (outside the CDR3, taken from reference TRBV2 and TRBJ1-1): EPEVTQTPSHQVTQMGQEVILRCVPISNHLYFYWYRQILGQKVEFLVSFYNNEISEKSEIFDDQFSVERPDGSNFTLKIRSTKLEDSAMYFCASSDNGGTEAFFGQGTRLTVV.

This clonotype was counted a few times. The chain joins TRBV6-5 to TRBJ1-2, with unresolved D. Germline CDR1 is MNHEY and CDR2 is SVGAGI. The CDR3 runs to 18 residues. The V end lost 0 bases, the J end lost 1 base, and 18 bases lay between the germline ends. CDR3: CASSYSSTAALINYGYTF. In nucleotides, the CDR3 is TGTGCCAGCAGTTACTCGAGCACAGCCGCTTTAATTAACTATGGCTACACCTTC.

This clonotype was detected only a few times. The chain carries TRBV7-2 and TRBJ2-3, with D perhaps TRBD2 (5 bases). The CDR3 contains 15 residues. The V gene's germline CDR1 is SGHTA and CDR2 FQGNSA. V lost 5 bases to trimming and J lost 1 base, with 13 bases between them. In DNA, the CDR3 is TGTGCCAGCAGCCCCCGAGGGCAGGGCACAGATACGCAGTATTTT. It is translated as CASSPRGQGTDTQYF.

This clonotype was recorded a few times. The CDR3: CASSQYPGQGSRNIQYF. CDR3 DNA sequence: TGCGCCAGCAGCCAGTATCCGGGACAGGGATCGAGAAACATTCAGTACTTC. This rearrangement joins TRBV4-3 to TRBJ2-4; 9 nucleotides line up with TRBD1. Germline CDR1 LGHNA, CDR2 YSLEER. The ends lost 3 bases at V and 6 bases at J; junction bases unmatched: 12. The CDR3 is 17 residues long.

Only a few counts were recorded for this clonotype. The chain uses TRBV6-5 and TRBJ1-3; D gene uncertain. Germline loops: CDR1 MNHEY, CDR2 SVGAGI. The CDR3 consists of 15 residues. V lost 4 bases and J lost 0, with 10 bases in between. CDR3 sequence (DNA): TGTGCCAGCAGTTCGCGGACCAACTCTGGAAACACCATATATTTT. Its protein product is CASSSRTNSGNTIYF.

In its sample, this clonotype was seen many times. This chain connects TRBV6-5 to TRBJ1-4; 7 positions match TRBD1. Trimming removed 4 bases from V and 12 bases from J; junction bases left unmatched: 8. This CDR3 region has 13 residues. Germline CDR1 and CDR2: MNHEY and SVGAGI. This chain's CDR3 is CASSSPGTAQLFF. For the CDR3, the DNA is TGTGCCAGCAGTTCGCCCGGGACAGCGCAACTGTTTTTT.

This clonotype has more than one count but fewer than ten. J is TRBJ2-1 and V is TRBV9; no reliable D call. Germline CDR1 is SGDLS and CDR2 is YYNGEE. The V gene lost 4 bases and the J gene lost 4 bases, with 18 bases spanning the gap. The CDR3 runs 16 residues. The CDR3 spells CASSPITHGWYNEQFF. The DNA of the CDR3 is TGTGCCAGCAGCCCCATTACCCATGGGTGGTACAATGAGCAGTTCTTC.

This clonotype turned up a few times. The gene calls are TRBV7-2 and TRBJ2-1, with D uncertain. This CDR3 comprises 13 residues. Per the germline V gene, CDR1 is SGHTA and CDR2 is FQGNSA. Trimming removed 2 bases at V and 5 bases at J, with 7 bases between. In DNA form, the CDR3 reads TGTGCCAGCAGCTTAATAGGAAACAATGAGCAGTTCTTC. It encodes CASSLIGNNEQFF. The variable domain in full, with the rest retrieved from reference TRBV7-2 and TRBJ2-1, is GAGVSQSPSNKVTEKGKDVELRCDPISGHTALYWYRQSLGQGLEFLIYFQGNSAPDKSGLPSDRFSAERTGGSVSTLTIQRTQQEDSAVYLCASSLIGNNEQFFGPGTRLTVL.

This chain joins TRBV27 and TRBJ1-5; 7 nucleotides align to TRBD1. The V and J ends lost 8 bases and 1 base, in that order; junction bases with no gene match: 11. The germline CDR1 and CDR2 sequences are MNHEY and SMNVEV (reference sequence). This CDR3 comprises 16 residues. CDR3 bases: TGTGCCAGCCGTCACAGGGGCTACCTAAGCAATCAGCCCCAGCATTTT. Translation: CASRHRGYLSNQPQHF.

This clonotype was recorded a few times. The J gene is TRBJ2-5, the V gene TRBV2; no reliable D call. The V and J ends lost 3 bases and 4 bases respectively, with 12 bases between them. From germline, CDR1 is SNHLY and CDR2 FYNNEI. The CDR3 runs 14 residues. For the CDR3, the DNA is TGTGCCAGCAGTGAGTTGACCCGAGGAGAGACCCAGTACTTC. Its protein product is CASSELTRGETQYF. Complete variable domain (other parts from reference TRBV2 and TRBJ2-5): EPEVTQTPSHQVTQMGQEVILRCVPISNHLYFYWYRQILGQKVEFLVSFYNNEISEKSEIFDDQFSVERPDGSNFTLKIRSTKLEDSAMYFCASSELTRGETQYFGPGTRLLVL.